This passage covers 27 T cell receptor beta chains from one sample sequenced in a study of early T cells in non-severe SARS-CoV-2 infection. TCRdb reprocessed the 5' RACE reads with MiXCR, giving one entry per CDR3 protein. The table shows 40,000 to 60,000 distinct CDR3 sequences, with about 4.1% occurring only once. Material: whole blood. The receptors shown here come from an adult who was a healthcare worker with PCR-confirmed SARS-CoV-2 infection or an uninfected control (not recorded which).

This clonotype appeared many times. The chain joins TRBV28 to TRBJ2-7; D may correspond to TRBD1 or TRBD2 (6 bases each). Germline values: CDR1 MDHEN, CDR2 SYDVKM. Trimming cost V 5 bases and J 0 bases, with 11 bases left between them. CDR3 length equals 14 residues. CDR3 bases: TGTGCCAGCAGTCCCGGGGGCAGCTCCTACGAGCAGTACTTC. It codes for CASSPGGSSYEQYF.

This clonotype has only a few counts. The CDR3 DNA reads TGCGCCAGCAGTGAGTCGTCTCCCCTCTCCTACGAGCAGTACTTC. Amino acids: CASSESSPLSYEQYF. This chain connects TRBV10-2 to TRBJ2-7; D is unclear. V lost 0 bases and J lost 0, with 9 bases in between. CDR3 size: 15 residues. Germline CDR1 reads WSHSY; CDR2 reads SAAADI.

About this clonotype itself: A much larger clone lies a single base off, so this may be a read error. The chain links TRBV5-1 to TRBJ2-2, with 7 bases aligning to TRBD1. The CDR3 spans 17 residues. CDR1 and CDR2 from the germline V gene are SGHRS and YFSETQ. The CDR3 here is CASSWSPGTANTGKLFF. The DNA for the CDR3 is TGCGCCAGCAGCTGGTCCCCCGGGACAGCGAACACCGGGAAGCTGTTTTTT.

This clonotype was counted many times. The V gene is TRBV20-1, the J gene TRBJ1-1; D unresolved. V was pared by 3 bases and J by 5 bases, with 16 bases between. Germline values: CDR1 DFQATT, CDR2 SNEGSKA (reference sequence). This CDR3 has 14 residues. CDR3 sequence: CSASLYGDWTEAFF. DNA for the CDR3: TGCAGTGCTAGCCTCTACGGCGATTGGACTGAAGCTTTCTTT.

Ten or more counts support this clonotype. The chain couples TRBV3-1 to TRBJ2-7; TRBD1 agrees at 7 bases. V gave up 1 base and J gave up 12 bases; unmatched junction bases: 3. Per the germline V gene, CDR1 is LGHDT and CDR2 is YNNKEL (reference sequence). The CDR3 covers 11 residues. CDR3 in DNA: TGTGCCAGCAGCCAAGGGGACAGTCGGTACTTC. It encodes CASSQGDSRYF.

This clonotype showed up many times. This chain connects TRBV7-9 to TRBJ1-1; tentative D call: TRBD1 (5 bases). V lost 0 bases and J lost 6, with 14 bases in between. CDR1 and CDR2 (germline): SEHNR, FQNEAQ (reference sequence). The CDR3 has 15 residues. CDR3 in DNA: TGTGCCAGCAGCTTAGCGGGGGGGAACACTGCTGAAGCTTTCTTT. Translated: CASSLAGGNTAEAFF.

This clonotype has at least ten counts. This sequence joins TRBV19 and TRBJ1-2; 11 nucleotides align to TRBD1. CDR3 length equals 16 residues. From germline, CDR1 is LNHDA and CDR2 SQIVND (reference sequence). The V segment lost 3 bases and the J segment 4 bases; nucleotides outside the gene matches: 7. The CDR3 spells CASSIPRTGGTYGYTF. CDR3 bases: TGTGCCAGTAGTATCCCTCGGACAGGGGGCACCTATGGCTACACCTTC.

This clonotype was seen at least ten times. This chain links TRBV20-1 with TRBJ1-2, with TRBD1 matching 9 bases. Germline V gene lookup returns CDR1 DFQATT and CDR2 SNEGSKA (reference sequence). This CDR3 is 13 amino acids long. Unmatched junction bases numbered 6, after V lost 7 bases and J lost 3 bases. The CDR3 spells CSGGQGIDYGYTF. DNA of the CDR3: TGCAGTGGGGGACAGGGTATCGACTATGGCTACACCTTC.

Ten or more counts support this clonotype. The V gene is TRBV20-1, the J gene TRBJ2-1, with TRBD2 as a possible D gene (5 bases). Germline assignment: CDR1 DFQATT and CDR2 SNEGSKA (reference sequence). The CDR3 runs 15 residues. V lost 5 bases and J 3 bases, leaving 17 bases between the germline ends. In DNA, the CDR3 is TGCAGTGCTCTTCGCTCGGCGGGCCTCTACAATGAGCAGTTCTTC. This encodes CSALRSAGLYNEQFF.

This clonotype has ten or more counts. The rearrangement links TRBV10-3 to TRBJ2-2; D is perhaps TRBD1 (6 bases). Germline-derived CDR1 and CDR2 are ENHRY and SYGVKD. The ends were cut back, 6 bases at V and 0 bases at J, with 14 bases in the middle. The CDR3 length is 16 residues. DNA of the CDR3: TGTGCCATCAGGGACAGATTACCACCGAACACCGGGGAGCTGTTTTTT. Translation gives CAIRDRLPPNTGELFF.

This clonotype has only a few counts. The V gene is TRBV14, the J gene TRBJ2-7; D tentatively reads TRBD1 or TRBD2 (5 bases each). CDR1 and CDR2 from the germline V gene are SGHDN and FVKESK. Trimming removed 2 bases from V and 1 base from J, with 12 bases in between. The length of the CDR3 is 15 residues. The DNA of the CDR3 is TGTGCCAGCAGCCAAAGAGGGGCGATTTCCTACGAGCAGTACTTC. It specifies CASSQRGAISYEQYF.

This clonotype occurred many times. The chain is built from TRBV10-2 and TRBJ1-5; 8 bases map to TRBD1. The CDR3 covers 15 residues. Germline CDR1 and CDR2: WSHSY and SAAADI. Trimming at V came to 4 bases and at J to 5 bases, leaving 7 bases not matched to a gene. For the CDR3, the DNA is TGCGCCAGCAGTGCATCGGCAGGGGGCTATCAGCCCCAGCATTTT. Translation gives CASSASAGGYQPQHF.

This clonotype was counted only a few times. This chain connects TRBV7-9 to TRBJ1-2; unclear D gene. The germline V gene encodes CDR1 SEHNR and CDR2 FQNEAQ (reference sequence). The CDR3 has 13 residues. Trimming cost V 5 bases and J 4 bases, with 11 bases left between them. CDR3 amino acids: CASSPLSFYGYTF. The CDR3 nucleotides read TGTGCCAGCAGCCCCTTAAGTTTCTATGGCTACACCTTC.

This clonotype was recorded many times. CDR3 amino acids: CATSRGGGGSTDTQYF. For the CDR3, the DNA is TGTGCCACCAGCCGAGGGGGTGGGGGGAGCACAGATACGCAGTATTTT. This chain uses TRBV24-1 with TRBJ2-3; tentatively, D is TRBD1 or TRBD2 (6 bases each). The CDR3 is made up of 16 amino acids. Germline V gene data show CDR1 as KGHDR and CDR2 as SFDVKD. V was pared by 7 bases and J by 0 bases, with 16 bases between.

This clonotype was counted at least ten times. This chain connects TRBV7-9 to TRBJ2-7; D uncertain. Deletions cut 1 base from V and 5 bases from J, with 12 bases between. The CDR3 consists of 14 residues. Germline V gene data show CDR1 as SEHNR and CDR2 as FQNEAQ (reference sequence). Here the CDR3 reads CASSLGGNRHEQYF. In DNA, the CDR3 is TGTGCCAGCAGCTTAGGGGGTAATCGCCACGAGCAGTACTTC.

This clonotype was seen ten or more times. The V gene is TRBV3-1, the J gene TRBJ2-7, with a tentative D call TRBD1 (5 bases). Germline values: CDR1 LGHDT, CDR2 YNNKEL (reference sequence). This CDR3 is 20 amino acids long. Trimming left V 1 base short and J 3 bases short, with 28 bases between. Here the CDR3 reads CASSQGPGSWGQSRLYEQYF. The CDR3 coding sequence is TGTGCCAGCAGCCAAGGACCGGGTAGTTGGGGCCAAAGCAGACTCTACGAGCAGTACTTC.

This clonotype came up many times. The chain employs TRBV7-9 and TRBJ2-1, with 15 bases that match TRBD2. This CDR3 comprises 19 residues. The J segment lost 3 bases and the V segment lost 5 bases, leaving 11 bases of the junction unmatched. CDR1 and CDR2 from the germline V gene are SEHNR and FQNEAQ (reference sequence). This CDR3 is CASSQAGLAGGGRYNEQFF. The CDR3 nucleotides are TGTGCCAGCAGCCAGGCGGGACTAGCGGGGGGCGGGCGCTACAATGAGCAGTTCTTC.

This clonotype was seen only a few times. The rearrangement links TRBV3-1 to TRBJ2-2; 7 nucleotides match TRBD2. Germline V gene lookup returns CDR1 LGHDT and CDR2 YNNKEL (reference sequence). The CDR3 totals 15 residues. Trimming removed 4 bases from V and 0 bases from J; junction bases left unmatched: 2. The CDR3 loop is CASSPGGTNTGELFF. The CDR3 nucleotides read TGTGCCAGCAGCCCCGGGGGGACGAACACCGGGGAGCTGTTTTTT.

This clonotype was detected ten times or more. The chain carries TRBV7-2 and TRBJ1-1, with 7 nucleotides matching TRBD1. This CDR3 is 14 amino acids long. Germline V gives CDR1 SGHTA, CDR2 FQGNSA. With V trimmed by 1 base and J by 6 bases, 5 bases remained unmatched. In DNA, the CDR3 is TGTGCCAGCAGCTTAGTGGGACAGAGCGCTGAAGCTTTCTTT. Residues: CASSLVGQSAEAFF.

This clonotype was seen repeatedly, ten times or more. The chain links TRBV29-1 to TRBJ2-1; TRBD2 might be the D (6 bases). CDR3 length equals 13 residues. Germline V gene data show CDR1 as SQVTM and CDR2 as ANQGSEA. V dropped 3 bases and J dropped 4 bases, with 10 bases sitting between them. CDR3 nucleotides: TGCAGCGTTGATTCGGGGGAGTACAATGAGCAGTTCTTC. This codes for CSVDSGEYNEQFF.

This clonotype was picked up many times. This chain uses TRBV5-5 with TRBJ2-1; D not certain. Trimming left V 0 bases short and J 7 bases short, with 8 bases between. The CDR3 covers 13 residues. Germline CDR1 reads SGHKS; CDR2 reads YYEKEE (reference sequence). The CDR3 region has the DNA TGTGCCAGCAGCTTGGCCCCAGCAAATGAGCAGTTCTTC. Translated, it gives CASSLAPANEQFF.

This clonotype showed up many times. The V gene is TRBV20-1, the J gene TRBJ1-2; D might be TRBD1 (5 bases). From germline, CDR1 is DFQATT and CDR2 SNEGSKA (reference sequence). The CDR3 has 14 amino acids. V was cut by 0 bases and J by 4 bases, with 12 bases left in between. CDR3 amino acids: CSARDLKDSYGYTF. The CDR3 DNA reads as TGCAGTGCTAGAGATCTTAAAGACAGCTATGGCTACACCTTC.

This clonotype showed up just a few times. CDR3 residues: CASSLRGDSGNTIYF. The CDR3 DNA is TGCGCCAGCAGCTTGAGGGGGGACTCTGGAAACACCATATATTTT. This rearrangement joins TRBV5-1 to TRBJ1-3; perhaps TRBD1 as D (6 bases). V lost 1 base to trimming and J lost 0 bases, with 8 bases between them. The CDR3 consists of 15 residues. Per germline, CDR1 SGHRS and CDR2 YFSETQ.

This clonotype was counted ten times or more. The gene calls are TRBV6-5 and TRBJ2-3; possibly TRBD1 for D (6 bases). The CDR3 has 14 amino acids. V lost 0 bases and J lost 3, with 7 bases in between. Germline V lookup: CDR1 MNHEY, CDR2 SVGAGI. DNA for the CDR3: TGTGCCAGCAGTTACTCCCAGGGGACAGATACGCAGTATTTT. It is translated as CASSYSQGTDTQYF.

Many counts were recorded for this clonotype. This sequence joins TRBV5-1 and TRBJ2-1; 8 bases map to TRBD1. The CDR3 is 14 amino acids. The trim removed 5 bases at V and 6 bases at J, leaving 7 bases unmatched. Germline CDR1 reads SGHRS; CDR2 reads YFSETQ. In DNA form, the CDR3 reads TGCGCCAGCAGTCCCGGACAGGGTACCAATGAGCAGTTCTTC. Translating it yields CASSPGQGTNEQFF.

The chain carries TRBV4-2 and TRBJ2-3; TRBD2 might be the D (8 bases). CDR1 and CDR2 (germline): LGHNA, YNFKEQ. The length of the CDR3 is 17 residues. V was clipped by 0 bases and J by 4 bases, with 17 bases between them. The CDR3 DNA reads as TGTGCCAGCAGCCAAGACGGGACTAGAGGGGGCCCAGATACGCAGTATTTT. As protein: CASSQDGTRGGPDTQYF.

The table lists this clonotype with many counts. This chain joins TRBV19 and TRBJ2-5; 7 bases are shared with TRBD2. With V trimmed by 3 bases and J by 2 bases, 3 bases remained unmatched. Germline-derived CDR1 and CDR2 are LNHDA and SQIVND (reference sequence). This CDR3 comprises 14 residues. The CDR3 coding sequence is TGTGCCAGTAGTATTCCGGGACTACAAGAGACCCAGTACTTC. Its translation is CASSIPGLQETQYF.